A selection of T cell receptor beta chains follows, all from one sample in a study of T cells in Graves' hyperthyroidism and ophthalmopathy. TCRdb fed the multiplex PCR reads into MiXCR, producing one record per CDR3 protein. The sample consists of hundreds of thousands of distinct CDR3 sequences, approximately 14% of them appearing once. Sequences were obtained from blood. The receptors stem from a woman younger than 30 with Graves' hyperthyroidism. CDR3s leave out the opening cysteine and the closing phenylalanine or tryptophan. Fields, in order: CDR3 protein, clone size, V gene. Size is stated for part of the rows, as once, few or many counts, or as a class when the clone is expanded.

CDR3 protein: AGVNRASQGQDTQY
clone size: many
V gene: TRBV2

CDR3 protein: ASSLAAGGITDTQY
clone size: once
V gene: TRBV12-3/TRBV12-4

CDR3 protein: ASSLGVVTKNIQY
clone size: -
V gene: TRBV5-5

CDR3 protein: ASSLWTGGHSPLH
clone size: -
V gene: TRBV11-2

CDR3 protein: ASRIGPAGGSMTQY
clone size: many
V gene: TRBV12-3/TRBV12-4

CDR3 protein: ASSRDRGAYEQY
clone size: many
V gene: TRBV11-3

CDR3 protein: ASSLGGASNYGYT
clone size: many
V gene: TRBV7-8

CDR3 protein: ASSLPGVRGSEQY
clone size: many
V gene: TRBV28

CDR3 protein: ASSFRASGTGGDTEAF
clone size: many
V gene: TRBV5-6

CDR3 protein: ASSSRDIREAKNIQY
clone size: many
V gene: TRBV28

CDR3 protein: ASSLSPETYNEQF
clone size: many
V gene: TRBV7-3

CDR3 protein: ASSQLRDRGEKLF
clone size: -
V gene: TRBV4-1

CDR3 protein: ASSQMGLAKNIQY
clone size: -
V gene: TRBV4-1

CDR3 protein: ASSSGTGLYTDTQY
clone size: few
V gene: TRBV28

CDR3 protein: SAYRSYEQY
clone size: many
V gene: TRBV20-1

CDR3 protein: SGGGGSTDTQY
clone size: -
V gene: TRBV20-1

CDR3 protein: ASIESAGGNSGELF
clone size: many
V gene: TRBV28

CDR3 protein: ASSPLVSSYNEQF
clone size: many
V gene: TRBV18

CDR3 protein: ASSPPVAPREELF
clone size: many
V gene: TRBV18

CDR3 protein: AWRGTSLYNEQF
clone size: -
V gene: TRBV30

CDR3 protein: SAFVGMRETQY
clone size: -
V gene: TRBV20-1

CDR3 protein: SAIRDSRYEQY
clone size: many
V gene: TRBV20-1

CDR3 protein: ASSQTQGHNEQF
clone size: many
V gene: TRBV7-9

CDR3 protein: ASSSSPGQINYGYT
clone size: many
V gene: TRBV5-1

CDR3 protein: ASSLEERVRDTIHNEQF
clone size: many
V gene: TRBV12-3/TRBV12-4

CDR3 protein: ASSFRGPFRETQY
clone size: -
V gene: TRBV28

CDR3 protein: ATGGPGLAGVVNEQF
clone size: few
V gene: TRBV19

CDR3 protein: AINSGGFSYEQY
clone size: -
V gene: TRBV10-3

CDR3 protein: ASSVDHSEGVEQY
clone size: -
V gene: TRBV13

CDR3 protein: ASRVVFTDTQY
clone size: few
V gene: TRBV6-1

CDR3 protein: ASSLATRQGGYEQY
clone size: -
V gene: TRBV7-2

CDR3 protein: ASSFMAFRTDTQY
clone size: -
V gene: TRBV11-3

CDR3 protein: AWSHRAIGGNEQF
clone size: many
V gene: TRBV30

CDR3 protein: AADREATDTQY
clone size: many
V gene: TRBV7-2

CDR3 protein: ASRGQGAGQPQH
clone size: many
V gene: TRBV6-2/TRBV6-3

CDR3 protein: ASSEVAGVGETQY
clone size: -
V gene: TRBV2

CDR3 protein: ASSWGLEGTDTQY
clone size: many
V gene: TRBV6-1

CDR3 protein: ASSATGQGTDTQY
clone size: many
V gene: TRBV7-8

CDR3 protein: ASSVATSQRRELF
clone size: -
V gene: TRBV7-3

CDR3 protein: ASSFTLYGYT
clone size: -
V gene: TRBV28

CDR3 protein: ASTGGLNTGELF
clone size: many
V gene: TRBV2